A single sample is the source of the 30 T cell receptor beta chains below, sequenced in a study of monozygotic twins with inflammatory bowel disease. Reanalyzing the 5' RACE reads, TCRdb keeps one entry per CDR3 protein, without DNA. Its table records about 110,000 distinct CDR3 sequences. Sequenced input: blood. The origin of the receptors is a human donor with ulcerative colitis or Crohn's disease, or a healthy co-twin of an affected twin (not recorded which).

The CDR3 protein is CASSMSAGAGDNEQFF. J is TRBJ2-1 and V is TRBV11-2; TCRdb designates TRBD2, a call that cannot be tested without DNA. The CDR3 length is 16 residues. CDR1 and CDR2 (germline): SGHAT, FQNNGV.

The chain employs TRBV10-3 and TRBJ2-7. This CDR3 comprises 14 residues. Germline V gene sequence: CDR1 ENHRY, CDR2 SYGVKD. The CDR3 reads CAIKRTDGPYEQYF.

The chain links TRBV12-3 or TRBV12-4 to TRBJ2-7; TCRdb's D gene call, TRBD2, goes unchecked for lack of DNA. This CDR3 contains 14 residues. The CDR3 sequence: CASSPGLATYEQYF.

The rearrangement links TRBV5-1 to TRBJ1-1; the TCRdb call, TRBD1, lacks DNA for checking. The CDR3 loop spans 13 amino acids. CDR1 is SGHRS and CDR2 is YFSETQ in the germline V gene. The CDR3 loop reads CASSNNRGPEAFF.

Here the CDR3 reads CASSLFGGELFF. The chain recombines TRBV27 with TRBJ2-2. This CDR3 spans 12 amino acids. CDR1 and CDR2 from the germline V gene are MNHEY and SMNVEV (reference sequence).

The chain joins TRBV20-1 to TRBJ2-2; TCRdb selects TRBD2, and the lack of DNA leaves this call unchecked. The CDR3 loop spans 15 amino acids. Germline-derived CDR1 and CDR2 are DFQATT and SNEGSKA (reference sequence). This CDR3 is CSGVAGAPVDGELFF.

The chain recombines TRBV7-3 with TRBJ1-5; as DNA is missing, the TRBD1 call by TCRdb cannot be tested. This CDR3 contains 14 residues. Germline CDR1 and CDR2: SGHTA and FQGTGA. CDR3 region: CARPVTDPHQPQHF.

This CDR3 reads CAISESDRGNEQFF. The chain recombines TRBV10-3 with TRBJ2-1; no DNA is available, so the TRBD1 call from TCRdb remains unchecked. The CDR3 sequence is 14 residues long. Germline V gene lookup returns CDR1 ENHRY and CDR2 SYGVKD.

The V and J genes are TRBV20-1 and TRBJ1-1. CDR1 DFQATT and CDR2 SNEGSKA come from the germline V gene (reference sequence). The CDR3 contains 14 residues. The CDR3 reads CSAEEGPRNTEAFF.

V is TRBV24-1 and J is TRBJ2-5; TCRdb indicates TRBD2, and absent DNA this call remains unverified. The germline V gene has CDR1 KGHDR and CDR2 SFDVKD. This CDR3 spans 12 amino acids. This chain's CDR3 is CASSSAIETQYF.

V is TRBV7-9 and J is TRBJ2-4; TCRdb lists TRBD1, though no DNA is available to test this call. The CDR3 has 17 amino acids. The germline gives CDR1 SEHNR, CDR2 FQNEAQ (reference sequence). The chain's CDR3 is CASSLGLFRVGSNIQYF.

The chain employs TRBV20-1 and TRBJ1-5; the TCRdb call, TRBD1, lacks DNA for checking. There are 15 residues in the CDR3. The V gene's germline CDR1 is DFQATT and CDR2 SNEGSKA (reference sequence). The CDR3: CSARGRGYSNQPQHF.

The rearrangement joins TRBV20-1 to TRBJ2-7; TCRdb names TRBD2, which stays unverified in the absence of DNA. This CDR3 contains 15 residues. The germline CDR1 and CDR2 sequences are DFQATT and SNEGSKA (reference sequence). CDR3 loop: CSVGGVREFPYEQYF.

The chain uses TRBV29-1 and TRBJ2-7. This CDR3 has 12 residues. CDR1 and CDR2 (germline): SQVTM, ANQGSEA. CDR3 amino acids: CSVGESRYEQYF.

CDR3 in amino acids: CASSFSGQGGNEQYF. The rearrangement links TRBV5-1 to TRBJ2-7; TCRdb gives TRBD1 as the D gene, but with no DNA this cannot be confirmed. Germline loops: CDR1 SGHRS, CDR2 YFSETQ. CDR3 length: 15 residues.

The V call is TRBV29-1, the J call TRBJ2-2. Germline V gene sequence: CDR1 SQVTM, CDR2 ANQGSEA. The CDR3 consists of 15 residues. The CDR3 sequence is CSGAWESANTGELFF.

This chain joins TRBV12-3 or TRBV12-4 and TRBJ1-2; TCRdb lists TRBD1, though no DNA is available to test this call. CDR3 length: 14 amino acids. The CDR3 sequence is CASNPGTGVYGYTF.

The rearrangement uses TRBV12-3 or TRBV12-4 and TRBJ1-1; TCRdb's D call of TRBD1 is untestable without DNA. The CDR3 spans 14 residues. The CDR3 region is CASSFEGNGAEAFF.

The V gene is TRBV5-1, the J gene TRBJ2-5. The CDR3 extends over 11 amino acids. Germline V gene lookup returns CDR1 SGHRS and CDR2 YFSETQ. CDR3 residues: CASRNQETQYF. Using reference TRBV5-1 and TRBJ2-5 for the parts outside the CDR3, the full variable domain is KAGVTQTPRYLIKTRGQQVTLSCSPISGHRSVSWYQQTPGQGLQFLFEYFSETQRNKGNFPGRFSGRQFSNSRSEMNVSTLELGDSALYLCASRNQETQYFGPGTRLLVL.

The CDR3 spells CSAAGTDYGYTF. This sequence joins TRBV29-1 and TRBJ1-2; TCRdb selects TRBD1, and the lack of DNA leaves this call unchecked. This CDR3 has 12 amino acids. CDR1 is SQVTM, CDR2 ANQGSEA, per germline.

The chain joins TRBV18 to TRBJ2-1; TCRdb picks TRBD1, but there is no DNA to check that call. CDR1 and CDR2 (germline): KGHSH, LQKENI. The CDR3 spans 15 residues. The CDR3 sequence: CASSPLGQGDGEQFF.

The chain recombines TRBV3-1 with TRBJ2-2; no DNA is available, so the TRBD2 call from TCRdb remains unchecked. There are 15 residues in the CDR3. CDR1 and CDR2 (germline): LGHDT, YNNKEL (reference sequence). The CDR3 is CASSFGPSNTGELFF.

The CDR3 sequence is CASSYRSRSPSYEQYF. The rearrangement links TRBV6-2 or TRBV6-3 to TRBJ2-7. Germline CDR1 and CDR2: MNHEY and SVGEGT. This CDR3 comprises 16 residues.

The V and J genes are TRBV5-1 and TRBJ2-3. The germline V gene has CDR1 SGHRS and CDR2 YFSETQ. CDR3 length: 15 amino acids. Here the CDR3 reads CASSLDPENTDTQYF.

The chain recombines TRBV7-9 with TRBJ2-1. The CDR3 contains 14 residues. Germline V gene sequence: CDR1 SEHNR, CDR2 FQNEAQ (reference sequence). The CDR3 loop reads CASSRVGSYNEQFF.

V gene TRBV7-9 combines with J gene TRBJ1-2. The CDR3 covers 15 residues. The germline CDR1 and CDR2 sequences are SEHNR and FQNEAQ (reference sequence). The CDR3 region is CASSLAGRLSGGYTF.

The V gene is TRBV28, the J gene TRBJ2-5; TCRdb picks TRBD2, but there is no DNA to check that call. The CDR3 totals 15 residues. Germline lookup yields CDR1 MDHEN and CDR2 SYDVKM. CDR3 sequence: CASSAAGGYQETQYF.

The chain employs TRBV20-1 and TRBJ2-7; TCRdb lists TRBD2, though no DNA is available to test this call. The germline CDR1 and CDR2 sequences are DFQATT and SNEGSKA (reference sequence). This CDR3 has 16 amino acids. CDR3: CSARDKTSGRSYEQYF.

The chain uses TRBV3-1 and TRBJ1-6; as DNA is missing, the TRBD1 call by TCRdb cannot be tested. The CDR3 spans 15 residues. CDR1 and CDR2 from the germline V gene are LGHDT and YNNKEL (reference sequence). The CDR3 region is CASSQASQGPSPLHF.

The chain has TRBV9 and TRBJ1-3. In germline, CDR1 is SGDLS, CDR2 YYNGEE. The CDR3 runs 14 residues. CDR3 protein: CASSVMSSGNTIYF.